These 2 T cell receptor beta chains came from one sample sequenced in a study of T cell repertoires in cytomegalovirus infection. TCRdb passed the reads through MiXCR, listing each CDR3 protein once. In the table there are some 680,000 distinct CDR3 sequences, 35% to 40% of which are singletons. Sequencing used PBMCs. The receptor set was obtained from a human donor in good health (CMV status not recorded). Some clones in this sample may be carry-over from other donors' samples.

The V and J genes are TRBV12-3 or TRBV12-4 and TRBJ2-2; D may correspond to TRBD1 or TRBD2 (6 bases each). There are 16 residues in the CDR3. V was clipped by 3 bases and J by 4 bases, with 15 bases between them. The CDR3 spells CASSFGGQYGTGELFF. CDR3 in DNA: TGTGCCAGCAGTTTTGGGGGGCAGTATGGCACCGGGGAGCTGTTTTTT.

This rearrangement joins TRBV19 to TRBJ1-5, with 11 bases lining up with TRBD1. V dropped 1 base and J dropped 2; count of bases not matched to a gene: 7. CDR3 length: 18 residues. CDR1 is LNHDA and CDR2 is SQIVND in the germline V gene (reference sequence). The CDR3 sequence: CASSIARTGGKGNQPQHF. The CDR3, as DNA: TGTGCCAGTAGTATAGCAAGGACAGGGGGCAAGGGCAATCAGCCCCAGCATTTT.